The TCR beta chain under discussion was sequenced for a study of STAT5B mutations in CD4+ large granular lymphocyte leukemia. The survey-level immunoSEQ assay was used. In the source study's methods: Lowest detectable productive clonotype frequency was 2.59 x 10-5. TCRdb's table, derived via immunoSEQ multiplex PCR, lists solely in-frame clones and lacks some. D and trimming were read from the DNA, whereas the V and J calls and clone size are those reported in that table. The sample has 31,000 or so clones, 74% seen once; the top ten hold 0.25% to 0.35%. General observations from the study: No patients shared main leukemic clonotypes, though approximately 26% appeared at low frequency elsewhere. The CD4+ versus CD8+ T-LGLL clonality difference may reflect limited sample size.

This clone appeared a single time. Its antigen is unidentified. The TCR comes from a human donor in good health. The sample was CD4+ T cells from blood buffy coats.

This CDR3 reads CASSFGDNEKLFF. CDR3 nucleotides: TGTGCCAGCAGCTTTGGAGATAATGAAAAACTGTTTTTT. This chain links TRBV5-4 with TRBJ1-4; no clear D gene. Trimming took off 2 bases at V and 4 bases at J, with 6 bases between the two ends. There are 13 residues in the CDR3. Germline-derived CDR1 and CDR2 are SGHNT and YYREEE (reference sequence).